This T cell receptor beta chain emerged from a study of blood T cell repertoires in COVID-19. In the authors' methods: Cell counts per sample came from amplifying reference gene primers. Using immunoSEQ multiplex PCR, the repertoire was profiled, and TCRdb retains in-frame clones only, with some absent. The V and J calls and clone size were taken over from that table, and D and trimming were inferred from the DNA. The sample lists hundreds of thousands of clones; about 90% were seen once. Followed over time, Seattle patients had been enrolled while infection was active. The CDR3 has 12 amino acids. Germline loops: CDR1 MDHEN, CDR2 SYDVKM. The V gene lost 7 bases and the J gene lost 10 bases, with 16 bases spanning the gap.

This rearrangement joins TRBV28 to TRBJ1-1; the D gene is possibly TRBD1 (6 bases). The sequencing input was peripheral blood. This receptor was obtained from a man aged 18-30 years with COVID-19, enrolled during active disease. CDR3 coding DNA: TGTGCCAGCACCCCATCAGGGGCAGGAGCTTTCTTT. Translating gives CASTPSGAGAFF.